The TCR beta chain under discussion was sequenced for a study of Graves' ophthalmopathy and Graves' hyperthyroidism. Background on the study: Before any treatment was given, at initial diagnosis, peripheral blood was collected.

The authors amplified TCR beta CDR3 regions, and they did so from RNA transcripts for repertoire sequencing. HTBI-primed RT-PCR formed the first round, and a multiplex PCR formed the second. One entry per CDR3 protein, called by TCRdb with MiXCR from the multiplex PCR reads. In the table there are about 620,000 distinct CDR3 sequences, around a fifth of which are singletons. Comment on this clonotype: Its antigen is not identified.

The diagnosis was founded upon clinical symptoms, serum thyroxine, TRAb, thyroid ultrasound and orbital computed tomography. Study results and limitations: Among thyroid clonotypes expanded above 0.001 frequency, most also appeared in blood. A classifier, a 13-signature model, separated ophthalmopathy from stable hyperthyroidism with roughly 90% sensitivity and over 70% specificity.

The specimen sequenced was peripheral blood. The receptor's source is a woman between 18 and 30 years old with stable Graves' hyperthyroidism. Some clones in this sample may be carry-over from other donors' samples.

CDR3 sequence (DNA): TGTGCCAGCAGTGGCGGCAGGGTTGGGACGGGAGCTTTCTTT. This sequence encodes CASSGGRVGTGAFF. This rearrangement joins TRBV6-1 to TRBJ1-1; possible D gene TRBD1, 5 bases. The germline V gene encodes CDR1 MNHNS and CDR2 SASEGT. V was shortened by 4 bases and J by 10 bases, with 19 bases between the two germline ends. This CDR3 is 14 amino acids long.